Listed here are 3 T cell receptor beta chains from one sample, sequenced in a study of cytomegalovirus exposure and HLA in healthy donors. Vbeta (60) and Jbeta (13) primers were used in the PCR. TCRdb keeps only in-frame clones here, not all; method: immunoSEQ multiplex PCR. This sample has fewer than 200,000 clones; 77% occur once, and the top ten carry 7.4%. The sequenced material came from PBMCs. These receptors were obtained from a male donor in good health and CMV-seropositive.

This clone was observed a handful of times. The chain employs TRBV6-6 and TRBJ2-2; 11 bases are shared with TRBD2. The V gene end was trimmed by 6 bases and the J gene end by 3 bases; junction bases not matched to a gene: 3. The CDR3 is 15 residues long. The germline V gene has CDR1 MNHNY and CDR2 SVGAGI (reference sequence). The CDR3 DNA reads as TGTGCCAGCAGGAGACTAGCGGGACACACCGGGGAGCTGTTTTTT. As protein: CASRRLAGHTGELFF.

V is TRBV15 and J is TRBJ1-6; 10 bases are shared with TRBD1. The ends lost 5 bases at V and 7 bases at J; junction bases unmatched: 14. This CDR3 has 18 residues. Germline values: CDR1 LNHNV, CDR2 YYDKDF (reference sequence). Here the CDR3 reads CATSRRPGTGAGNSPLHF. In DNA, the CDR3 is TGTGCCACCAGCCGACGTCCCGGGACAGGGGCAGGGAATTCACCCCTCCACTTT.

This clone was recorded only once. CDR3 sequence: CASSPLNSNTEAFF. CDR3 coding DNA: TGTGCCAGCTCACCACTAAACAGCAACACTGAAGCTTTCTTT. The rearrangement joins TRBV18 to TRBJ1-1, with D unresolved. The germline gives CDR1 KGHSH, CDR2 LQKENI. The CDR3 sequence is 14 residues long. V was shortened by 1 base and J by 2 bases, with 8 bases between the two germline ends.